The clone carrying this TCR gamma chain came up a few times. What it recognizes is unknown. Sorted Vdelta1+ thymocytes were roughly 98% to 99.6% pure. The template was reverse-transcribed extracted RNA. CDR3 amplicons came from multiplex PCR with pooled V-gene forward and constant-region reverse primers. TCRdb called clones anew from the multiplex PCR reads with CATT. The sample consists of about 22,000 gamma-chain clones, roughly 13% of them appearing once. V was clipped by 11 bases and J by 4 bases; unmatched bases: 10. This CDR3 has 13 residues. CDR1 and CDR2 from the germline V gene are GITISATS and ISYDGTV (reference sequence). This record belongs to a study of Vδ1+ human thymocytes. Study findings and constraints: Thymic TRG and TRD repertoires appeared highly polyclonal, with Gaussian CDR3 length distributions. Thymic delta-chain repertoires held 20% to 25% Vdelta2 sequences and few Vdelta3, despite high sort purity.

This clonotype was obtained from a child in the first two years of life who had congenital heart surgery. V is TRGV9 and J is TRGJP1. Sample: Vdelta1+ gamma-delta thymocytes from the thymus. Subset denoted: FACS-sorted CD3+ TCRalphabeta- TCRVdelta1+ TCRVdelta2- thymocytes. For the CDR3, the DNA is TGTGCCTCCCGACCCTACACTGGTTGGTTCAAGATATTT. Translation: CASRPYTGWFKIF.